The 7 T cell receptor beta chains below all came from one sample that was sequenced in a study of regulatory T cells in long-lasting Graves disease. iRepertoire HTBI primers and Arm-PCR of CDR3 regions built TCR beta libraries. TCRdb recomputed calls from the multiplex PCR reads with MiXCR, one row per CDR3 protein. The sample has about 470,000 distinct CDR3 sequences; 20% to 25% are singletons. The time point was: persistent/refractory GD, antithyroid drugs over 5 years with positive TRAb. PBMC RNA served as the TCR library source. The sequencing here drew on peripheral blood mononuclear cells (PBMCs), taken when the disease was refractory, from a patient treated with antithyroid drugs. The receptors were gathered from a female donor with Graves disease.

V and J are TRBV2 and TRBJ2-1; D ambiguous. CDR1 is SNHLY and CDR2 is FYNNEI in the germline V gene. The germline V and J ends were trimmed by 6 bases and 2 bases, with 17 bases remaining between them. The CDR3 loop spans 16 amino acids. Here the CDR3 reads CASRKTQIEPYNEQFF. CDR3 bases: TGTGCCAGCAGGAAGACTCAAATAGAACCCTACAATGAGCAGTTCTTC.

The rearrangement links TRBV4-2 to TRBJ1-2, with D unclear. Trimming pared 0 bases from V and 4 bases from J, leaving 9 bases between. Looked up from germline, CDR1 is LGHNA and CDR2 is YNFKEQ. This CDR3 is built from 14 residues. In DNA form, the CDR3 reads TGTGCCAGCAGCCAAGATCCGACCCTCTATGGCTACACCTTC. Its protein is CASSQDPTLYGYTF.

In this sample, this clonotype turned up many times. The chain has TRBV29-1 and TRBJ1-1; 9 positions agree with TRBD1. Germline-derived CDR1 and CDR2 are SQVTM and ANQGSEA. The CDR3 length is 13 residues. The V segment lost 4 bases and the J segment 5 bases; nucleotides outside the gene matches: 5. CDR3 in DNA: TGCAGCGTTGGACAGGGGGAGGGGACTGAAGCTTTCTTT. Translation gives CSVGQGEGTEAFF.

This clonotype was detected only a few times. J is TRBJ2-7 and V is TRBV9; D perhaps matches TRBD2 (6 bases). The CDR3 length is 15 residues. Germline V gene data show CDR1 as SGDLS and CDR2 as YYNGEE. The V end lost 0 bases, the J end lost 3 bases, and 13 bases lay between the germline ends. The CDR3 DNA reads as TGTGCCAGCAGCGTAGGGGGGACTGGGAACTACGAGCAGTACTTC. Its translation: CASSVGGTGNYEQYF.

Many counts were recorded for this clonotype. The chain combines TRBV28 with TRBJ2-2, with TRBD1 matching over 10 bases. Looked up from germline, CDR1 is MDHEN and CDR2 is SYDVKM. J gave up 4 bases and V 5 bases, and 4 bases lay outside the gene matches. This CDR3 has 15 residues. CDR3 coding DNA: TGTGCCAGCAGTACAGACAGGGGGCGCACCGGGGAGCTGTTTTTT. Translation: CASSTDRGRTGELFF.

This clonotype was recorded a few times. J is TRBJ2-7 and V is TRBV5-1; 7 bases are shared with TRBD2. V was clipped by 4 bases and J by 0 bases; unmatched bases: 13. In germline, CDR1 is SGHRS, CDR2 YFSETQ. This CDR3 has 17 residues. Here the CDR3 DNA reads TGCGCCAGCAGCACGGGGGGTATAGCGAGGATCTCCTACGAGCAGTACTTC. This sequence encodes CASSTGGIARISYEQYF.

This clonotype was counted many times. This chain links TRBV7-2 with TRBJ2-3; no clear D gene. The CDR3 totals 11 residues. Trimming left V 5 bases short and J 2 bases short, with 2 bases between. Germline V gene sequence: CDR1 SGHTA, CDR2 FQGNSA. The CDR3 DNA sequence: TGTGCCAGCAGCCTCACAGATACGCAGTATTTT. It encodes CASSLTDTQYF.